The following is a T cell receptor delta chain sequence with its context. Which antigen it targets is not known. The translation of this DNA and the TCRdb protein of a much larger clone differ at residue 13, probably owing to a read error; the protein shown here is translated from the DNA. Receptor libraries were prepared by RT-PCR. Sequenced on an Illumina MiSeq. TCRdb called clones from the public reads with CATT, and repeated DNA sequences were later combined into one row. This sample gives about 15,000 delta-chain clones in total; almost 9.5% of them show up just once. About two thirds of the sample is taken by the ten largest. This sample was included in a study of gamma-delta T cells after stem cell transplantation (dated by TCRdb to 2015 to 2016). Sequencing was done on a sample of gamma-delta T cells. The receptor was isolated from a human donor. It is not recorded whose cells these are; they may come from a transplant donor.

The nucleotide sequence reads as follows: TGTGCCTGCGGCTGCGTCGGGGCGACAGACACCGATAGACTCATCTTT. Translated, it gives CACGCVGATDTDRLIF. In this chain, TRDV3 is recombined with TRDJ1; a confident D gene designation cannot be given. CDR1 and CDR2 were assigned from the germline V gene (reference sequence) as TVYSNPD and GDNSRS. The CDR3 sequence holds 16 residues, the cysteine and phenylalanine included. Only the CDR3 portion is preserved as DNA: 48 bases, with reading frame beginning at the first base.